The 32 T cell receptor beta chains given below trace back to one sample, sequenced in a study of post-analysis software for immune sequencing data. Study outcomes and limitations: Patients showed TRBV5-6, TRBV5-1 and TRBV20-1 among 4 or 5 TRBV segments more frequent than in controls.

These receptors are not linked to any known antigen. Unique molecular identifiers were present in the TCR beta cDNA libraries. A single record per CDR3 protein comes from TCRdb applying MiXCR to the PCR reads. The sample has around 440,000 distinct CDR3 sequences, 45% seen once. The specimen sequenced was blood. Receptor source: a girl between 10 and 17 years old with multiple sclerosis.

The chain employs TRBV5-5 and TRBJ1-2; D gene ambiguous. Deletions cut 4 bases from V and 5 bases from J, with 9 bases between. CDR1 is SGHKS, CDR2 YYEKEE, per germline (reference sequence). This CDR3 has 12 residues. CDR3 region: CASSPDPYGYTF. In DNA, the CDR3 is TGTGCCAGCAGCCCCGACCCTTATGGCTACACCTTC. Variable domain in full (rest from reference TRBV5-5 and TRBJ1-2): DAGVTQSPTHLIKTRGQQVTLRCSPISGHKSVSWYQQVLGQGPQFIFQYYEKEERGRGNFPDRFSARQFPNYSSELNVNALLLGDSALYLCASSPDPYGYTFGSGTRLTVV.

This chain connects TRBV18 to TRBJ1-2; D unresolved. V was clipped by 3 bases and J by 0 bases, with 17 bases between them. CDR3 size: 17 residues. Germline CDR1 is KGHSH and CDR2 is LQKENI. Written as DNA, the CDR3 is TGTGCCAGCTCACCTGAGTCCGAGGGCTTCTCTAACTATGGCTACACCTTC. The encoded protein is CASSPESEGFSNYGYTF.

This clonotype has more than one count but fewer than ten. The V and J genes are TRBV5-1 and TRBJ2-4; no firm D call. This CDR3 has 15 amino acids. The ends were cut back, 0 bases at V and 8 bases at J, with 15 bases in the middle. Per the germline V gene, CDR1 is SGHRS and CDR2 is YFSETQ. The CDR3 spells CASSLEGHRTDIQYF. The CDR3 DNA reads TGCGCCAGCAGCTTGGAAGGTCACAGAACCGACATTCAGTACTTC. Full variable domain (missing parts from reference TRBV5-1 and TRBJ2-4): KAGVTQTPRYLIKTRGQQVTLSCSPISGHRSVSWYQQTPGQGLQFLFEYFSETQRNKGNFPGRFSGRQFSNSRSEMNVSTLELGDSALYLCASSLEGHRTDIQYFGAGTRLSVL.

The V gene is TRBV27, the J gene TRBJ2-3; unclear D gene. The CDR3 contains 12 residues. The germline V gene encodes CDR1 MNHEY and CDR2 SMNVEV (reference sequence). The germline V and J ends were trimmed by 2 bases and 10 bases, with 10 bases remaining between them. CDR3 loop: CASSLDSTAQYF. For the CDR3, the DNA is TGTGCCAGCAGTTTAGACTCTACAGCGCAGTATTTT.

The CDR3 nucleotides are TGTGCCAGCAGTTTAGGCACGCCATGGCAGCCCCAGCATTTT. It translates to CASSLGTPWQPQHF. The gene calls are TRBV12-3 or TRBV12-4 and TRBJ1-5, with no clear D. The CDR3 extends over 14 amino acids. V was trimmed by 1 base and J by 7 bases, leaving 11 bases between them.

This clonotype appeared a few times. The chain couples TRBV29-1 to TRBJ1-2; D uncertain. The ends were cut back, 2 bases at V and 5 bases at J, with 9 bases in the middle. Germline V gene sequence: CDR1 SQVTM, CDR2 ANQGSEA. The CDR3 has 12 amino acids. This chain's CDR3 is CSVEPRGYGYTF. The CDR3 DNA is TGCAGCGTTGAACCCCGCGGGTATGGCTACACCTTC.

A few counts support this clonotype. The DNA of the CDR3 is TGTGCCAGCAGCTCTAGCGGGTGGAGCTCCTACAATGAGCAGTTCTTC. It translates to CASSSSGWSSYNEQFF. The chain carries TRBV5-5 and TRBJ2-1; 8 bases line up with TRBD2. J lost 0 bases, V lost 3 bases, and 5 bases had no gene match. Germline V CDR1 and CDR2: SGHKS, YYEKEE (reference sequence). CDR3 length: 16 amino acids.

The chain has TRBV5-1 and TRBJ2-6; D is unclear. The germline V gene encodes CDR1 SGHRS and CDR2 YFSETQ. Deletions cut 4 bases from V and 0 bases from J, with 20 bases between. CDR3 size: 19 residues. CDR3 region: CASSRSGPKGNSGANVLTF. CDR3 DNA: TGCGCCAGCAGCCGTTCCGGGCCCAAGGGCAACTCTGGGGCCAACGTCCTGACTTTC. The full variable domain, with the rest looked up from reference TRBV5-1 and TRBJ2-6, is KAGVTQTPRYLIKTRGQQVTLSCSPISGHRSVSWYQQTPGQGLQFLFEYFSETQRNKGNFPGRFSGRQFSNSRSEMNVSTLELGDSALYLCASSRSGPKGNSGANVLTFGAGSRLTVL.

This rearrangement joins TRBV29-1 to TRBJ1-1; TRBD1 matches at 10 bases. CDR3 size: 15 residues. J lost 5 bases, V lost 3 bases, and 9 bases had no gene match. Germline V gene sequence: CDR1 SQVTM, CDR2 ANQGSEA. The CDR3 nucleotides are TGCAGCGTTGATCCCGGGACAGGGGCAAGGACTGAAGCTTTCTTT. It is translated as CSVDPGTGARTEAFF.

The CDR3 coding sequence is TGTGCCAGCAGTTTCAGGGTGCAAGAGCAGTACTTC. It translates to CASSFRVQEQYF. The chain uses TRBV7-9 and TRBJ2-7; D might be TRBD1 (5 bases). V was trimmed by 6 bases and J by 7 bases, leaving 13 bases between them. The germline CDR1 and CDR2 sequences are SEHNR and FQNEAQ (reference sequence). CDR3 length equals 12 residues.

The chain has TRBV6-5 and TRBJ2-3; D is unresolved. The CDR3 length is 13 residues. Trimming cost V 4 bases and J 4 bases, with 9 bases left between them. The V gene's germline CDR1 is MNHEY and CDR2 SVGAGI. Here the CDR3 reads CASSSSLADTQYF. DNA of the CDR3: TGTGCCAGCAGTTCCTCCTTAGCAGATACGCAGTATTTT.

This chain connects TRBV5-1 to TRBJ2-7; 8 nucleotides line up with TRBD1. The V segment lost 5 bases and the J segment 3 bases; nucleotides outside the gene matches: 13. This CDR3 is 16 amino acids long. The germline V gene has CDR1 SGHRS and CDR2 YFSETQ. The CDR3 coding sequence is TGCGCCAGCAGACCGCTATCAGGGGGCGCGTACTACGAGCAGTACTTC. Its translation is CASRPLSGGAYYEQYF.

The rearrangement uses TRBV29-1 and TRBJ1-1; D not certain. Germline V lookup: CDR1 SQVTM, CDR2 ANQGSEA. Trimming took off 6 bases at V and 11 bases at J, with 16 bases between the two ends. This CDR3 has 11 amino acids. The CDR3 nucleotides read TGCAGCGTCGTGGACCGCTTCGGGGCTTTCTTT. Translating gives CSVVDRFGAFF. Supplemented by reference TRBV29-1 and TRBJ1-1, the full variable domain reads SAVISQKPSRDICQRGTSLTIQCQVDSQVTMMFWYRQQPGQSLTLIATANQGSEATYESGFVIDKFPISRPNLTFSTLTVSNMSPEDSSIYLCSVVDRFGAFFGQGTRLTVV.

The rearrangement links TRBV5-1 to TRBJ2-3; maybe TRBD2 (6 bases). The CDR3 is 14 residues long. Trimming took off 0 bases at V and 6 bases at J, with 11 bases between the two ends. The germline CDR1 and CDR2 sequences are SGHRS and YFSETQ. The CDR3 region is CASSLASAGDTQYF. Written as DNA, the CDR3 is TGCGCCAGCAGCTTGGCTAGCGCTGGGGATACGCAGTATTTT.

The rearrangement uses TRBV28 and TRBJ2-3, with D tentatively TRBD2 (5 bases). This CDR3 is 16 amino acids long. The V gene lost 2 bases and the J gene lost 0 bases, with 12 bases spanning the gap. Germline V gene sequence: CDR1 MDHEN, CDR2 SYDVKM. CDR3 residues: CASSLPGSVSTDTQYF. CDR3 nucleotides: TGTGCCAGCAGTTTACCGGGAAGTGTTAGCACAGATACGCAGTATTTT.

V and J are TRBV25-1 and TRBJ1-2, with D hard to call. From germline, CDR1 is MGHDK and CDR2 SYGVNS. This CDR3 is 11 amino acids long. V was cut by 6 bases and J by 5 bases, with 7 bases left in between. In DNA form, the CDR3 reads TGTGCCAGCAGAGCTCCTTATGGCTACACCTTC. It is translated as CASRAPYGYTF.

The V call is TRBV29-1, the J call TRBJ2-3; 8 bases match TRBD2. The CDR3 has 13 residues. With V trimmed by 5 bases and J by 10 bases, 11 bases remained unmatched. Germline CDR1 is SQVTM and CDR2 is ANQGSEA. The CDR3 bases are TGCAGCGTTACCGGACTAGCTCTCCGTGCGCAGTATTTT. This sequence encodes CSVTGLALRAQYF.

This chain joins TRBV5-1 and TRBJ2-1; TRBD1 agrees at 7 bases. TRBJ2-7 explains the end of the DNA better; the J call may be wrong. Germline V CDR1 and CDR2: SGHRS, YFSETQ. The CDR3 covers 14 residues. For the CDR3, the DNA is TGCGCCAGCAGCGACCTGACAGGGTACGACAAGCAGTACTTC. This gives the protein CASSDLTGYDKQYF.

CDR3 amino acids: CASSPGPAGEKLFF. The DNA for the CDR3 is TGTGCCAGCAGCCCCGGCCCAGCGGGCGAAAAACTGTTTTTT. The rearrangement links TRBV7-6 to TRBJ1-4; D remains ambiguous. Germline CDR1 is SGHVS and CDR2 is FNYEAQ. CDR3 length: 14 residues. Trimming took 5 bases from V and 8 from J, leaving 15 bases between them.

The chain employs TRBV7-9 and TRBJ2-7; D tentatively fits TRBD1 or TRBD2 (6 bases each). The CDR3 length is 14 residues. Germline CDR1 SEHNR, CDR2 FQNEAQ (reference sequence). The CDR3 sequence: CGSESDGGLYEQYF. The CDR3 DNA sequence: TGTGGGTCCGAGTCGGACGGGGGCCTCTACGAGCAGTACTTC.

In this sample, this clonotype turned up a few times. CDR3 bases: TGCGCCAGCAGCCAAGAAGTAGGACGGTATGGCTACACCTTC. Amino acids: CASSQEVGRYGYTF. This chain links TRBV4-3 with TRBJ1-2, with unresolved D. This CDR3 contains 14 residues. Germline V gives CDR1 LGHNA, CDR2 YSLEER. V was pared by 0 bases and J by 5 bases, with 10 bases between.

This clonotype was seen only a few times. The V and J genes are TRBV27 and TRBJ1-2, with a tentative D call TRBD1 (5 bases). The CDR3 extends over 15 amino acids. CDR1 MNHEY and CDR2 SMNVEV come from the germline V gene (reference sequence). Trimming pared 4 bases from V and 1 base from J, leaving 13 bases between. The CDR3 loop is CASSSTGAYNYGYTF. The DNA for the CDR3 is TGTGCCAGCAGTTCAACAGGAGCCTATAACTATGGCTACACCTTC.

The chain joins TRBV6-1 to TRBJ2-1, with D perhaps TRBD1 (6 bases). CDR1 and CDR2 from the germline V gene are MNHNS and SASEGT. The ends were cut back, 5 bases at V and 6 bases at J, with 23 bases in the middle. This CDR3 contains 17 residues. The CDR3 coding sequence is TGTGCCAGCAGTACCTGGGCAGGGGTGGGAAACTTCAATGAGCAGTTCTTC. Its protein is CASSTWAGVGNFNEQFF.

This clonotype showed up just a few times. V is TRBV5-1 and J is TRBJ2-4; D uncertain. CDR3 length equals 15 residues. CDR1 and CDR2 from the germline V gene are SGHRS and YFSETQ. Trimming cost V 0 bases and J 9 bases, with 16 bases left between them. DNA for the CDR3: TGCGCCAGCAGCTTGGAGTCTAGTTTACGTGGCATTCAGTACTTC. It codes for CASSLESSLRGIQYF.

The genes are TRBV11-2 and TRBJ2-5; 11 positions agree with TRBD2. The V gene end was trimmed by 5 bases and the J gene end by 1 base; junction bases not matched to a gene: 6. CDR3 length: 16 amino acids. Germline values: CDR1 SGHAT, CDR2 FQNNGV. The CDR3 here is CASSRTSGGSQETQYF. DNA of the CDR3: TGTGCCAGCAGCCGAACTAGCGGGGGCAGCCAAGAGACCCAGTACTTC.

The V call is TRBV28, the J call TRBJ2-7, with a weak D call TRBD2 (6 bases). Trimming removed 8 bases at V and 0 bases at J, with 17 bases between. Germline CDR1 is MDHEN and CDR2 is SYDVKM. The CDR3 covers 15 residues. CDR3 amino acids: CASQKLRDSSYEQYF. The CDR3 bases are TGTGCCAGCCAAAAACTCCGGGACTCCTCCTACGAGCAGTACTTC.

The gene calls are TRBV5-1 and TRBJ2-7, with D perhaps being TRBD1 or TRBD2 (6 bases each). The better agreement between TRBJ2-4 and the DNA end casts doubt on the J call. The CDR3 has 13 residues. Per germline, CDR1 SGHRS and CDR2 YFSETQ. The CDR3 here is CASSLSGANIQYF. CDR3 sequence (DNA): TGCGCCAGCAGCTTGTCGGGGGCAAACATTCAGTACTTC.

This clonotype was seen a single time. The chain employs TRBV15 and TRBJ2-3, with 9 bases matching TRBD2. CDR1 and CDR2 from the germline V gene are LNHNV and YYDKDF (reference sequence). The ends lost 0 bases at V and 3 bases at J; junction bases unmatched: 7. The CDR3 spans 17 residues. CDR3 nucleotides: TGTGCCACCAGCAGAGATCCCCTAGCGGGAACAACAGATACGCAGTATTTT. It yields the protein CATSRDPLAGTTDTQYF.

The chain employs TRBV15 and TRBJ1-1; TRBD1 aligns across 9 bases. In germline, CDR1 is LNHNV, CDR2 YYDKDF (reference sequence). CDR3 length: 14 residues. Trimming took 5 bases from V and 4 from J; bases not matched to a gene: 5. The CDR3 region has the DNA TGTGCCACCAGCGGCGGGACAGGGCTCACTGAAGCTTTCTTT. It is translated as CATSGGTGLTEAFF.

Here the CDR3 reads CASSHWGRRLSSGNTIYF. CDR3 DNA sequence: TGCGCCAGCAGCCATTGGGGACGGCGCCTTAGCTCTGGAAACACCATATATTTT. The chain carries TRBV4-1 and TRBJ1-3; a weak D match, TRBD1 (5 bases). The CDR3 is 18 amino acids. Germline V gene sequence: CDR1 MGHRA, CDR2 YSYEKL. The V and J ends lost 3 bases and 0 bases respectively, with 18 bases between them.

This chain uses TRBV24-1 with TRBJ2-6, with 10 nucleotides matching TRBD1. Per germline, CDR1 KGHDR and CDR2 SFDVKD. Trimming cost V 3 bases and J 1 base; bases outside gene matches: 8. The CDR3 consists of 19 residues. The CDR3 DNA is TGTGCCACCAGTGATAACCGAGGGACAGGGGAATCTGGGGCCAACGTCCTGACTTTC. Translation gives CATSDNRGTGESGANVLTF.

This clonotype has a handful of counts. CDR3 sequence reads: CASSHEQNQPQHF. CDR3 nucleotide sequence: TGCGCCAGCAGCCACGAACAAAATCAGCCCCAGCATTTT. The chain is built from TRBV4-1 and TRBJ1-5; D ambiguous. Looked up from germline, CDR1 is MGHRA and CDR2 is YSYEKL. The CDR3 length is 13 residues. V was pared by 3 bases and J by 4 bases, with 7 bases between.